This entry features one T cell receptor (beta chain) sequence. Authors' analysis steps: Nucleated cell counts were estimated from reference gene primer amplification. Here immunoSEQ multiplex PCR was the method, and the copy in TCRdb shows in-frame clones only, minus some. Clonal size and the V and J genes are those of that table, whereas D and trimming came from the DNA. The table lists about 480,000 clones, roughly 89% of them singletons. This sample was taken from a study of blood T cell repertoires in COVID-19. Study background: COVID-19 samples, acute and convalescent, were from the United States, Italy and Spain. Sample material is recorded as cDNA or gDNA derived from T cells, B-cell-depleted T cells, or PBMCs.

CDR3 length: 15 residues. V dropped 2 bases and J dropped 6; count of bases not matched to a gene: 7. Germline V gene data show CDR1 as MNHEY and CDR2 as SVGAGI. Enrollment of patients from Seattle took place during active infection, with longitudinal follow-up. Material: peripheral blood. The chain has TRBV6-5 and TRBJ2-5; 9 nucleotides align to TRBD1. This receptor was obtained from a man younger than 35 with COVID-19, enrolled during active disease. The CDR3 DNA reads TGTGCCAGCAGTTACGGGACAGGGTTGGGGAAGACCCAGTACTTC. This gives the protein CASSYGTGLGKTQYF.